The subject of this entry is one T cell receptor (beta chain). The antigen is undetermined. The germline gives CDR1 DFQATT, CDR2 SNEGSKA (reference sequence). This CDR3 has 11 amino acids. Deletions cut 5 bases from V and 8 bases from J, with 12 bases between. Libraries were made from TCR beta cDNA, and they carried unique molecular identifiers. T cells numbering about 0.85 to 10 million yielded cDNA molecules that totaled some 500,000. TCRdb re-called the PCR reads with MiXCR, one entry per CDR3 protein. The sample holds roughly 800,000 distinct CDR3 sequences; just under 30% are singletons and the top ten take around 0.55%. The data were taken from a study of post-analysis software for immune sequencing data. Study as a whole: Relapsing-remitting, secondary progressive and progressive-relapsing forms made up the multiple sclerosis disease courses. The study, taken as a whole, reports: Among multiple sclerosis patients, normalized Chao1 diversity was significantly below that of controls. Five TRBV segments, including TRBV5-6, TRBV5-1 and TRBV20-1, were more frequent in patients than controls.

V and J are TRBV20-1 and TRBJ2-5; TRBD2 might be the D (5 bases). This TCR was recovered from a girl under 18 with multiple sclerosis. The material sequenced was blood. CDR3 region: CSARAGITQYF. The CDR3 DNA reads as TGCAGTGCTCGCGCGGGCATTACCCAGTACTTC.